The rows below give T cell receptor beta chains drawn from one sample of a study of T cells expressing NK-cell markers. TCRdb reanalyzed the 5' RACE reads, giving one entry per CDR3 protein sequence and no DNA. Here the sample table reports some 440,000 distinct CDR3 sequences. The sequencing input was blood T cells: a sorted CD56 or NKG2C T cell subset, CD4+ or CD8+ T cells, or bulk PBMC T cells (not recorded which). The source of these receptors is a woman aged 50 to 65 in good health. Both conserved end residues are part of each CDR3.

j_call v_call cdr3_length cdr3_aa
TRBJ2-7 TRBV2 13 CALKPRPSYEQYF
TRBJ2-7 TRBV6-5 13 CANQPTSSYEQYF
TRBJ2-2 TRBV27 14 CASRPSGGPGELFF
TRBJ1-1 TRBV12-3/TRBV12-4 15 CASSLSGGGFGYAFF
TRBJ2-1 TRBV20-1 16 CSAGRKRLPTYNEQFF
TRBJ2-7 TRBV12-3/TRBV12-4 14 CASSLSGQASEQYF
TRBJ2-1 TRBV5-1 14 CASSSHDILGEQFF
TRBJ2-1 TRBV10-2 19 CANPSTREVLEKVYNEQFF
TRBJ1-1 TRBV24-1 14 CATSDLGLGGQAFF
TRBJ2-3 TRBV20-1 16 CSASRSTGGRGDTQYF
TRBJ1-2 TRBV29-1 12 CSALGQLMGYTF
TRBJ1-1 TRBV29-1 13 CSVVSGTNTEAFF
TRBJ2-1 TRBV7-7 16 CASSPGVRADSREQFF
TRBJ2-1 TRBV13 17 CASSGLAEYSSYNEQFF
TRBJ1-2 TRBV7-8 15 CASSPRQGASYGYTF
TRBJ2-2 TRBV4-1 16 CASTQKGGMRTGELFF
TRBJ2-4 TRBV4-1 17 CASSQEGSQLAKNIQYF
TRBJ2-5 TRBV5-1 15 CASSPLGLEVETQYF
TRBJ2-1 TRBV9 16 CASSVSGTSRYNEQFF
TRBJ2-3 TRBV20-1 16 CSARETSGTYTDTQYF
TRBJ1-2 TRBV12-3/TRBV12-4 13 CASSPNGGKGYTF
TRBJ1-5 TRBV27 15 CASGMTGTSNQPQHF
TRBJ2-3 TRBV18 14 CASSPSGAPDTQYF
TRBJ2-3 TRBV3-1 14 CASSLLYRTDTQYF
TRBJ2-1 TRBV29-1 15 CSACLAGGPYNEQFF
TRBJ2-2 TRBV5-1 17 CASSLRRGLANTGELFF
TRBJ1-2 TRBV19 13 CASSFVTNYGYTF
TRBJ2-2 TRBV29-1 13 CSVQQARVGELFF
TRBJ2-3 TRBV6-5 14 CASSYATSTDTQYF
TRBJ2-1 TRBV5-1 16 CASSLVGPRELHEQFF
TRBJ1-1 TRBV5-1 15 CASSLLRVPNTEAFF
TRBJ2-1 TRBV25-1 15 CASSIPLAGRNEQFF
TRBJ1-6 TRBV4-1 16 CASSQDPLSYNSPLHF
TRBJ2-7 TRBV20-1 13 CSAIEPRAYEQYF
TRBJ1-3 TRBV12-3/TRBV12-4 14 CASRADYSGNTIYF